The 3 T cell receptor beta chains below all came from one sample that was sequenced in a study of cytomegalovirus exposure and HLA in healthy donors. PCR was performed using 60 Vbeta and 13 Jbeta primers. Assay used: immunoSEQ multiplex PCR; TCRdb lists only in-frame clones, some missing. The profile shows fewer than 250,000 clones, approximately 78% of them singletons. Input material: PBMCs. All receptors come from a man younger than 45 in good health and CMV-seronegative.

CDR3 amino acids: CASSPPGGLSSPLHF. In DNA, the CDR3 is TGTGCCAGCAGTCCCCCAGGGGGCTTGAGTTCACCCCTCCACTTT. V usage is TRBV28 and J usage is TRBJ1-6; 8 bases fit TRBD1. Germline values: CDR1 MDHEN, CDR2 SYDVKM. V lost 5 bases to trimming and J lost 9 bases; unmatched junction nucleotides: 9. This CDR3 region has 15 residues. Filled out from reference TRBV28 and TRBJ1-6, the complete variable domain reads DVKVTQSSRYLVKRTGEKVFLECVQDMDHENMFWYRQDPGLGLRLIYFSYDVKMKEKGDIPEGYSVSREKKERFSLILESASTNQTSMYLCASSPPGGLSSPLHFGNGTRLTVT.

The chain's CDR3 is CASSPQGGRGNEQFF. The CDR3 coding sequence is TGTGCCAGCTCACCACAAGGGGGCCGCGGCAATGAGCAGTTCTTC. The chain joins TRBV18 to TRBJ2-1; 7 bases are a match to TRBD1. Trimming removed 1 base from V and 6 bases from J; junction bases left unmatched: 6. The V gene's germline CDR1 is KGHSH and CDR2 LQKENI. The CDR3 has 15 residues.

V usage is TRBV14 and J usage is TRBJ1-6, with TRBD1 matching over 7 bases. This CDR3 spans 19 amino acids. The germline CDR1 and CDR2 sequences are SGHDN and FVKESK. With 1 base clipped from V and 2 bases from J, the junction kept 11 bases outside the gene matches. The CDR3 region has the DNA TGTGCCAGCAGCCAAGGGTGGGCCCCGGGACAGCCCTATAATTCACCCCTCCACTTT. This encodes CASSQGWAPGQPYNSPLHF.